Below are 32 T cell receptor beta chains sequenced from a single sample in a study of blood T cell repertoires in COVID-19. Some clones are missing from TCRdb's copy, which holds only in-frame ones; the method was immunoSEQ multiplex PCR. Altogether 140,000 to 150,000 clones are present, around three quarters being singletons, with the ten largest covering 8.6%. What was sequenced was peripheral blood. The receptors were sampled from a man in his fifties or sixties with active or convalescent COVID-19.

This clone came up a few times. The rearrangement joins TRBV7-3 to TRBJ2-7, with 8 positions matching TRBD2. V was pared by 1 base and J by 6 bases, with 5 bases of the junction left unmatched. Germline V lookup: CDR1 SGHTA, CDR2 FQGTGA. The CDR3 covers 14 residues. CDR3 amino acids: CASSLSGTRGEQYF. The CDR3 nucleotides are TGTGCCAGCAGCTTAAGTGGGACTAGGGGCGAGCAGTACTTC.

The chain is built from TRBV6-5 and TRBJ2-1; 7 bases fit TRBD2. Germline V gene data show CDR1 as MNHEY and CDR2 as SVGAGI. This CDR3 spans 13 amino acids. V gave up 5 bases and J gave up 9 bases; unmatched junction bases: 7. The CDR3 loop reads CASSRGLVGEQFF. The CDR3 bases are TGTGCCAGCAGTCGCGGACTAGTTGGTGAGCAGTTCTTC.

This clone was recorded once. The chain has TRBV30 and TRBJ1-6; TRBD1 is a possible D gene (6 bases). CDR3 length: 15 amino acids. Germline V lookup: CDR1 GTSNPN, CDR2 SVGIG (reference sequence). Deletions cut 4 bases from V and 7 bases from J, with 17 bases between. In DNA, the CDR3 is TGTGCCTGGACCCTACCGGACAGAACCAATTCACCCCTCCACTTT. It codes for CAWTLPDRTNSPLHF.

Only a few counts were recorded for this clone. The chain is built from TRBV9 and TRBJ2-1, with 12 bases that match TRBD2. This CDR3 spans 14 amino acids. V shed 5 bases and J 9 bases; nucleotides not matched to a gene: 6. Germline V gene lookup returns CDR1 SGDLS and CDR2 YYNGEE. The CDR3 sequence: CASSRTSGTSEQFF. In DNA form, the CDR3 reads TGTGCCAGCAGTCGGACTAGCGGGACCAGTGAGCAGTTCTTC.

The chain uses TRBV25-1 and TRBJ2-5; TRBD1 agrees at 12 bases. The CDR3 has 16 amino acids. V was clipped by 1 base and J by 2 bases; unmatched bases: 2. Germline CDR1 MGHDK, CDR2 SYGVNS. CDR3 loop: CASSEWDRGRQETQYF. The DNA of the CDR3 is TGTGCCAGCAGTGAATGGGACAGGGGGCGTCAAGAGACCCAGTACTTC.

The genes are TRBV5-4 and TRBJ2-7; 7 nucleotides align to TRBD2. This CDR3 has 15 amino acids. Germline CDR1 SGHNT, CDR2 YYREEE (reference sequence). Trimming took 0 bases from V and 6 from J; bases not matched to a gene: 9. CDR3 amino acids: CASSLVGGGTIEQYF. Here the CDR3 DNA reads TGTGCCAGCAGCTTGGTCGGGGGAGGGACGATCGAGCAGTACTTC.

This chain uses TRBV27 with TRBJ2-3, with D perhaps TRBD2 (6 bases). The CDR3 is made up of 15 amino acids. The V end lost 2 bases, the J end lost 0 bases, and 9 bases lay between the germline ends. Germline assignment: CDR1 MNHEY and CDR2 SMNVEV (reference sequence). The CDR3 nucleotides are TGTGCCAGCAGTTTACGCGGGACTAGCACAGATACGCAGTATTTT. Amino acid sequence: CASSLRGTSTDTQYF.

The chain links TRBV24-1 to TRBJ2-5; TRBD1 matches at 7 bases. In germline, CDR1 is KGHDR, CDR2 SFDVKD. With 4 bases clipped from V and 4 bases from J, the junction kept 5 bases outside the gene matches. CDR3 length: 14 amino acids. CDR3: CATSDPTGRETQYF. CDR3 nucleotides: TGTGCCACCAGTGACCCGACAGGGAGAGAGACCCAGTACTTC.

The chain combines TRBV18 with TRBJ2-7; 13 bases agree with TRBD2. In germline, CDR1 is KGHSH, CDR2 LQKENI. Trimming at V came to 5 bases and at J to 2 bases, leaving 6 bases not matched to a gene. The CDR3 covers 16 residues. CDR3 bases: TGTGCCAGCTCAACCAGGGGGACTAGCGGGACCTACGAGCAGTACTTC. Its protein is CASSTRGTSGTYEQYF. The full variable domain, with the rest looked up from reference TRBV18 and TRBJ2-7, is NAGVMQNPRHLVRRRGQEARLRCSPMKGHSHVYWYRQLPEEGLKFMVYLQKENIIDESGMPKERFSAEFPKEGPSILRIQQVVRGDSAAYFCASSTRGTSGTYEQYFGPGTRLTVT.

A single count supports this clone. The rearrangement joins TRBV11-3 to TRBJ1-3, with 7 nucleotides matching TRBD1. J was trimmed by 8 bases and V by 3 bases; bases with no gene match: 4. The CDR3 consists of 13 residues. The germline CDR1 and CDR2 sequences are SGHNT and YENEEA. Here the CDR3 DNA reads TGTGCCAGCAGCTTCGACAGGGAAGACACCATATATTTT. Residues: CASSFDREDTIYF.

Only a few counts were recorded for this clone. The CDR3 DNA is TGTGCCAGCAGACTAGCGGGCGAAGGAGGGCAGTACTTC. Translating it yields CASRLAGEGGQYF. The chain links TRBV27 to TRBJ2-7; 9 nucleotides agree with TRBD2. The junction had 9 bases not matched to a gene; V was cut back by 6 bases and J by 9 bases. This CDR3 is built from 13 residues. Germline CDR1 reads MNHEY; CDR2 reads SMNVEV (reference sequence).

Only one count was recorded for this clone. The CDR3 DNA sequence: TGTGCCAGCAGCTTAGGTCGACCGACGGGGGAGACCCAGTACTTC. It translates to CASSLGRPTGETQYF. The V and J genes are TRBV7-6 and TRBJ2-5, with D perhaps matching TRBD2 (5 bases). The CDR3 is 15 residues long. CDR1 and CDR2 from the germline V gene are SGHVS and FNYEAQ. V gave up 1 base and J gave up 5 bases, with 14 bases separating them.

V is TRBV5-8 and J is TRBJ2-5, with 11 bases aligning to TRBD1. Losses at the gene ends were 4 bases for V and 5 bases for J; bases not matched to a gene: 10. Per the germline V gene, CDR1 is SGHTS and CDR2 is YDEGEE. The CDR3 loop spans 16 amino acids. The CDR3, as DNA: TGTGCCAGCAGCCCGGCGGGACAGGGGGTACACGAGACCCAGTACTTC. It specifies CASSPAGQGVHETQYF.

The chain uses TRBV10-3 and TRBJ2-1; 8 nucleotides agree with TRBD1. The V segment lost 6 bases and the J segment 8 bases; nucleotides outside the gene matches: 9. There are 14 residues in the CDR3. The germline gives CDR1 ENHRY, CDR2 SYGVKD. CDR3 sequence reads: CAIRQTGAQDEQFF. The CDR3 nucleotides read TGTGCCATCAGGCAGACAGGGGCGCAGGATGAGCAGTTCTTC.

The sample holds a few counts of this clone. The gene calls are TRBV7-5 and TRBJ2-1; the table assigns TRBD2, which was not confirmed against the DNA. TRBV7-5 is termed a pseudogene. The CDR3 has 19 residues. CDR3 sequence reads: CVRSLAKRLSGSCYNEQFF. The CDR3 DNA sequence: TGTGTCAGAAGCTTAGCCAAGAGATTAAGCGGGAGCTGCTACAATGAGCAGTTCTTC.

The rearrangement joins TRBV6-5 to TRBJ1-1, with TRBD1 identical over 8 bases. This CDR3 is built from 14 residues. Unmatched junction bases numbered 6, after V lost 4 bases and J lost 5 bases. Per the germline V gene, CDR1 is MNHEY and CDR2 is SVGAGI. The CDR3 loop reads CASSFTGGETEAFF. In nucleotides, the CDR3 is TGTGCCAGCAGTTTTACAGGGGGGGAGACTGAAGCTTTCTTT.

This clone was observed a few times. The chain carries TRBV11-2 and TRBJ2-7; TRBD2 matches at 8 bases. Losses at the gene ends were 4 bases for V and 0 bases for J; bases not matched to a gene: 5. The V gene's germline CDR1 is SGHAT and CDR2 FQNNGV. The CDR3 is made up of 15 amino acids. CDR3 residues: CASSSRAGASYEQYF. In DNA, the CDR3 is TGTGCCAGCAGCTCAAGAGCGGGGGCCTCCTACGAGCAGTACTTC.

This chain joins TRBV7-9 and TRBJ2-3, with 8 nucleotides matching TRBD2. In germline, CDR1 is SEHNR, CDR2 FQNEAQ (reference sequence). The length of the CDR3 is 17 residues. With V trimmed by 1 base and J by 2 bases, 8 bases remained unmatched. In DNA, the CDR3 is TGTGCCAGCAGCTTAGTTTTGAGCGGGAGCATCACAGATACGCAGTATTTT. This translates into CASSLVLSGSITDTQYF.

The rearrangement joins TRBV7-9 to TRBJ2-3; 8 bases align to TRBD2. The V segment lost 2 bases and the J segment 0 bases; nucleotides outside the gene matches: 4. This CDR3 spans 16 amino acids. The germline V gene encodes CDR1 SEHNR and CDR2 FQNEAQ (reference sequence). The CDR3 loop is CASSLSGLASTDTQYF. The DNA for the CDR3 is TGTGCCAGCAGCTTATCAGGACTAGCCAGCACAGATACGCAGTATTTT.

The chain joins TRBV6-5 to TRBJ1-2, with 8 nucleotides matching TRBD1. The CDR3 sequence is 16 residues long. Germline lookup yields CDR1 MNHEY and CDR2 SVGAGI. Trimming at V came to 2 bases and at J to 6 bases, leaving 11 bases not matched to a gene. The CDR3 loop is CASSYDRGVGNDGYTF. In DNA, the CDR3 is TGTGCCAGCAGTTACGACAGGGGAGTAGGGAACGATGGCTACACCTTC.

V gene TRBV10-3 combines with J gene TRBJ2-1; 11 bases align to TRBD2. Germline V gene lookup returns CDR1 ENHRY and CDR2 SYGVKD. The CDR3 consists of 17 residues. V lost 0 bases and J lost 2; bases outside the gene matches: 3. The CDR3 reads CAISESGTSGPYNEQFF. CDR3 nucleotides: TGTGCCATCAGTGAGTCTGGGACTAGCGGACCCTACAATGAGCAGTTCTTC.

The chain combines TRBV10-3 with TRBJ1-4, with TRBD1 identical over 8 bases. From germline, CDR1 is ENHRY and CDR2 SYGVKD. This CDR3 contains 17 residues. V lost 4 bases to trimming and J lost 0 bases; unmatched junction nucleotides: 7. Here the CDR3 reads CAISASTGETTNEKLFF. The CDR3 bases are TGTGCCATCAGTGCCTCGACAGGGGAAACAACTAATGAAAAACTGTTTTTT.

The chain carries TRBV2 and TRBJ2-1; TRBD2 matches at 7 bases. The CDR3 extends over 14 amino acids. Germline V gives CDR1 SNHLY, CDR2 FYNNEI. Trimming removed 6 bases from V and 0 bases from J; junction bases left unmatched: 2. The CDR3, as DNA: TGTGCCAGCAGAGCGGGAATCTCCTACAATGAGCAGTTCTTC. This codes for CASRAGISYNEQFF.

Here the CDR3 DNA reads TGTGCCAGCAGCTTGTCGAGGAGGGGAGAGACCCAGTACTTC. Translated, it gives CASSLSRRGETQYF. The chain has TRBV5-6 and TRBJ2-5, with D possibly TRBD2 on 6 matching bases. The V end was cut by 1 base, the J end by 4 bases, with 11 bases between. CDR1 is SGHDT, CDR2 YYEEEE, per germline. The CDR3 has 14 residues.

V is TRBV6-1 and J is TRBJ1-6, with a weak D call TRBD1 (5 bases). The CDR3 is made up of 15 amino acids. Deletions cut 2 bases from V and 10 bases from J, with 15 bases between. Looked up from germline, CDR1 is MNHNS and CDR2 is SASEGT. CDR3: CASSERAGLDSPLHF. CDR3 DNA: TGTGCCAGCAGTGAAAGAGCAGGGTTAGACTCACCCCTCCACTTT.

The rearrangement uses TRBV10-3 and TRBJ2-7; TRBD1 agrees at 9 bases. The germline V gene has CDR1 ENHRY and CDR2 SYGVKD. The trim removed 4 bases at V and 6 bases at J, leaving 10 bases unmatched. The CDR3 spans 15 residues. In nucleotides, the CDR3 is TGTGCCATCAGTGCGCAGACAGGGGGGCGCGGCGAGCAGTACTTC. Its protein product is CAISAQTGGRGEQYF.

The chain links TRBV5-1 to TRBJ2-1, with D tentatively TRBD2 (5 bases). This CDR3 region has 15 residues. The V end lost 0 bases, the J end lost 5 bases, and 12 bases lay between the germline ends. Germline CDR1 is SGHRS and CDR2 is YFSETQ. CDR3 protein: CASSLGGRRDNEQFF. The CDR3 nucleotides read TGCGCCAGCAGCTTGGGAGGGAGACGGGACAATGAGCAGTTCTTC.

The chain couples TRBV18 to TRBJ2-7; the D gene is possibly TRBD2 (6 bases). This CDR3 has 14 amino acids. From germline, CDR1 is KGHSH and CDR2 LQKENI. The V end lost 9 bases, the J end lost 0 bases, and 15 bases lay between the germline ends. The CDR3 DNA is TGTGCCAGTAACGCCGGGACTTCCTCCTACGAGCAGTACTTC. It encodes CASNAGTSSYEQYF. The whole variable domain, remainder taken from reference TRBV18 and TRBJ2-7, is NAGVMQNPRHLVRRRGQEARLRCSPMKGHSHVYWYRQLPEEGLKFMVYLQKENIIDESGMPKERFSAEFPKEGPSILRIQQVVRGDSAAYFCASNAGTSSYEQYFGPGTRLTVT.

This sequence joins TRBV6-5 and TRBJ1-2; D gene unclear. In germline, CDR1 is MNHEY, CDR2 SVGAGI. Between the trimmed V and J ends, which lost 8 bases and 0 bases, there was a span of 13 bases. This CDR3 is built from 14 residues. CDR3 sequence (DNA): TGTGCCAGCGCGCCAGGATCAGCTAACTATGGCTACACCTTC. Residues: CASAPGSANYGYTF.

This clone has a handful of counts. The chain carries TRBV11-2 and TRBJ1-1; 7 bases fit TRBD1. After removal of 4 bases from V and 7 bases from J, the junction contained 9 bases not matched to a gene. Germline CDR1 SGHAT, CDR2 FQNNGV. The CDR3 is 14 amino acids. CDR3 coding DNA: TGTGCCAGCAGCTCCAACAGGGGATTGAATGAAGCTTTCTTT. Translated, it gives CASSSNRGLNEAFF.

V is TRBV5-6 and J is TRBJ2-1, with TRBD2 matching over 8 bases. The V gene's germline CDR1 is SGHDT and CDR2 YYEEEE. V shed 2 bases, J shed 7 bases, and the junction held 8 bases outside the gene matches. The CDR3 extends over 15 amino acids. CDR3 residues: CASSFYWREVNEQFF. For the CDR3, the DNA is TGTGCCAGCAGCTTTTATTGGCGGGAGGTGAATGAGCAGTTCTTC.

In its sample, this clone was seen a few times. V gene TRBV11-3 combines with J gene TRBJ1-1, with TRBD1 matching 7 bases. The germline V gene encodes CDR1 SGHNT and CDR2 YENEEA. Trimming at V came to 2 bases and at J to 2 bases, leaving 2 bases not matched to a gene. This CDR3 is 14 amino acids long. CDR3 coding DNA: TGTGCCAGCAGCTTAAGGGGGCATAACACTGAAGCTTTCTTT. Translated: CASSLRGHNTEAFF.